The 28 T cell receptor beta chains given below trace back to one sample, sequenced in a study of T cells after yellow fever vaccination. A single record per CDR3 protein comes from TCRdb applying MiXCR to the 5' RACE reads. The profile covers 120,000 to 150,000 distinct CDR3 sequences, with more than 6% appearing a single time and roughly 0.71% taken by the ten largest. Source: CD4+ T cells sorted from PBMCs, taken 5 days after the yellow fever booster vaccination. These TCRs come from a man between 25 and 39 years old who received the YFV17D yellow fever vaccine.

At least ten counts were recorded for this clonotype. V is TRBV6-5 and J is TRBJ2-4; no clear D. V was shortened by 0 bases and J by 1 base, with 13 bases between the two germline ends. This CDR3 region has 17 residues. CDR1 is MNHEY, CDR2 SVGAGI, per germline. The CDR3 bases are TGTGCCAGCAGTTACTCGGTCCGTAGCCTGGCCAAAAACATTCAGTACTTC. It specifies CASSYSVRSLAKNIQYF.

This clonotype came up many times. The chain joins TRBV6-5 to TRBJ2-7; no reliable D call. CDR3 length equals 13 residues. The V gene lost 3 bases and the J gene lost 5 bases, with 11 bases spanning the gap. The germline gives CDR1 MNHEY, CDR2 SVGAGI. The CDR3 reads CASSYSELDEQYF. Here the CDR3 DNA reads TGTGCCAGCAGTTATTCCGAGCTCGACGAGCAGTACTTC.

The V and J genes are TRBV5-4 and TRBJ2-5; tentatively, D is TRBD1 (6 bases). V lost 4 bases and J 2 bases, leaving 12 bases between the germline ends. The CDR3 extends over 14 amino acids. The germline V gene has CDR1 SGHNT and CDR2 YYREEE (reference sequence). CDR3 residues: CASSMDSKQETQYF. The CDR3 region has the DNA TGTGCCAGCAGCATGGACAGCAAGCAAGAGACCCAGTACTTC.

This clonotype has at least ten counts. One junction end disagrees with the germline gene, perhaps due to a read error. The J gene is TRBJ2-1, the V gene TRBV11-2, with D hard to call. Germline values: CDR1 SGHAT, CDR2 FQNNGV. The CDR3 has 10 residues. CDR3 sequence reads: CASRRTVVVF. The CDR3 DNA sequence: TGTGCCAGCAGACGGACGGTGGTGGTCTTC. Supplemented by reference TRBV11-2 and TRBJ2-1, the full variable domain reads EAGVAQSPRYKIIEKRQSVAFWCNPISGHATLYWYQQILGQGPKLLIQFQNNGVVDDSQLPKDRFSAERLKGVDSTLKIQPAKLEDSAVYLCASRRTVVVFGPGTRLTVL.

The table lists this clonotype with many counts. This chain connects TRBV20-1 to TRBJ1-3; D uncertain. The CDR3 consists of 15 residues. The V gene lost 5 bases and the J gene lost 4 bases, with 18 bases spanning the gap. CDR1 and CDR2 (germline): DFQATT, SNEGSKA (reference sequence). The CDR3 nucleotides read TGCAGTGCTCAACCACCCACGGGTTACGGAAACACCATATATTTT. Protein sequence: CSAQPPTGYGNTIYF.

This clonotype was recorded many times. V usage is TRBV30 and J usage is TRBJ2-7, with D possibly called TRBD1 or TRBD2 (6 bases each). Germline V CDR1 and CDR2: GTSNPN, SVGIG (reference sequence). Trimming left V 6 bases short and J 4 bases short, with 19 bases between. The CDR3 is 14 residues long. The CDR3 loop reads CACPKGGTTYEQYF. CDR3 DNA: TGTGCCTGCCCCAAAGGGGGGACGACTTACGAGCAGTACTTC.

This clonotype has more than one count but fewer than ten. The rearrangement joins TRBV6-2 or TRBV6-3 to TRBJ2-6, with D hard to call. V was cut by 2 bases and J by 2 bases, with 7 bases left in between. CDR3 size: 15 residues. The germline V gene encodes CDR1 MNHEY and CDR2 SVGEGT. Written as DNA, the CDR3 is TGTGCCAGCAGTTACGGGCCGGCTGGGGCCAACGTCCTGACTTTC. Protein product: CASSYGPAGANVLTF.

This clonotype was recorded many times. The CDR3, as DNA: TGTGCCAGCAGCTTAAGCGGGGGGGACTACGAGCAGTACTTC. This translates into CASSLSGGDYEQYF. J is TRBJ2-7 and V is TRBV11-3; the match to TRBD2 covers 10 bases. Germline trimming cut 2 bases from V and 3 bases from J; bases unmatched to any gene: 1. The CDR3 sequence is 14 residues long. Germline V gene lookup returns CDR1 SGHNT and CDR2 YENEEA.

In its sample, this clonotype was seen many times. This chain uses TRBV9 with TRBJ1-4; D not certain. V lost 4 bases to trimming and J lost 5 bases, with 18 bases between them. CDR1 and CDR2 (germline): SGDLS, YYNGEE. The CDR3 length is 16 residues. The CDR3 here is CASSPQPSGGNEKLFF. CDR3 coding DNA: TGTGCCAGCAGCCCCCAGCCGAGTGGTGGGAATGAAAAACTGTTTTTT.

In its sample, this clonotype was seen many times. The genes are TRBV25-1 and TRBJ1-2, with a tentative D call TRBD1 (6 bases). Germline lookup yields CDR1 MGHDK and CDR2 SYGVNS. This CDR3 is 14 amino acids long. V shed 7 bases and J shed 6 bases, with 18 bases lying between them. CDR3 amino acids: CASTSLSGAHGYTF. The CDR3 DNA is TGTGCCAGCACATCTCTGTCGGGGGCGCATGGCTACACCTTC.

The chain has TRBV2 and TRBJ1-1, with TRBD1 matching 8 bases. Germline CDR1 is SNHLY and CDR2 is FYNNEI. V shed 8 bases, J shed 4 bases, and the junction held 9 bases outside the gene matches. The CDR3 spans 14 residues. The CDR3 DNA reads TGTGCCAGCCTAGACAGGGGAGTAGGCACTGAAGCTTTCTTT. Its translation is CASLDRGVGTEAFF.

This clonotype was detected ten times or more. V usage is TRBV29-1 and J usage is TRBJ2-1; D uncertain. V gave up 3 bases and J gave up 9 bases, with 9 bases separating them. The CDR3 contains 11 residues. Germline V gene lookup returns CDR1 SQVTM and CDR2 ANQGSEA. DNA of the CDR3: TGCAGCGTTGAGGACCTTCCTGAGCAGTTCTTC. Protein: CSVEDLPEQFF.

Many counts were recorded for this clonotype. The J gene is TRBJ2-7, the V gene TRBV27; D gene ambiguous. The CDR3 is 16 amino acids. V lost 0 bases and J lost 0, with 12 bases in between. Germline lookup yields CDR1 MNHEY and CDR2 SMNVEV (reference sequence). For the CDR3, the DNA is TGTGCCAGCAGTTTATCGGCCGTCGGCCTCTCCTACGAGCAGTACTTC. Translating gives CASSLSAVGLSYEQYF.

As for this clonotype: A read error may be the cause here, since a much bigger clone is one base away. This chain uses TRBV27 with TRBJ2-1; TRBD2 agrees at 8 bases. The CDR3 runs to 16 residues. CDR1 and CDR2 from the germline V gene are MNHEY and SMNVEV (reference sequence). The CDR3 sequence is CASSLSPGLGFNEQFF. As DNA, the CDR3 is TGTGCCAGCAGCTTATCGCCGGGACTAGGATTCAATGAGCAGTTCTTC.

This clonotype was recorded at least ten times. The CDR3 loop is CASSLQQASNTGELFF. For the CDR3, the DNA is TGTGCCAGCAGCTTACAACAGGCTTCGAACACCGGGGAGCTGTTTTTT. This sequence joins TRBV7-6 and TRBJ2-2; D perhaps matches TRBD1 (5 bases). Germline-derived CDR1 and CDR2 are SGHVS and FNYEAQ. The CDR3 length is 16 residues. V was trimmed by 2 bases and J by 0 bases, leaving 10 bases between them.

This chain links TRBV1 with TRBJ2-1; TRBD2, as called in the table, went unchecked against the DNA. TRBV1 is classified as a pseudogene. The CDR3 is 18 residues long. CDR3 coding DNA: TGCACCAGCAGCCAACTCCGCGGACGACTAGCGGGATTCAATGAGCAGTTCTTC. Translated: CTSSQLRGRLAGFNEQFF.

Ten or more counts support this clonotype. The chain recombines TRBV5-5 with TRBJ2-2; D ambiguous. Germline CDR1 reads SGHKS; CDR2 reads YYEKEE (reference sequence). The V gene lost 2 bases and the J gene lost 2 bases, with 7 bases spanning the gap. This CDR3 spans 14 amino acids. CDR3 in DNA: TGTGCCAGCAGCTTCGGAACTAACACCGGGGAGCTGTTTTTT. It translates to CASSFGTNTGELFF.

The sample holds a few counts of this clonotype. V is TRBV12-3 or TRBV12-4 and J is TRBJ2-5; possibly TRBD2 for D (5 bases). This CDR3 is 15 amino acids long. Trimming shortened V by 3 bases and J by 5 bases, and 16 bases separated the two germline ends. The chain's CDR3 is CASSFGRAPGETQYF. The CDR3 region has the DNA TGTGCCAGCAGTTTCGGCCGGGCCCCGGGGGAGACCCAGTACTTC.

The genes are TRBV21-1 and TRBJ2-7; the table's D call TRBD1 went unverified against the DNA. TRBV21-1 is listed as a pseudogene. This CDR3 region has 14 residues. The DNA of the CDR3 is TGTGCCAGCAGCGCCCGCCCCGGAGTCTACGAGCAGTACTTC. It is translated as CASSARPGVYEQYF.

To note about this clonotype: With a much larger clone just one base away, this may be a read error. The rearrangement joins TRBV11-2 to TRBJ2-4, with D uncertain. Germline CDR1 SGHAT, CDR2 FQNNGV. V lost 6 bases, J lost 2 bases, and 11 bases lay in between. This CDR3 comprises 14 residues. The CDR3 region is CASRQISTKNIQYF. DNA of the CDR3: TGTGCCAGCAGACAGATTTCAACCAAAAACATTCAGTACTTC.

As concerns this clonotype: A much more abundant neighbour one base away suggests this may be a read error. J is TRBJ2-7 and V is TRBV27; D gene uncertain. The CDR3 is made up of 12 amino acids. Per the germline V gene, CDR1 is MNHEY and CDR2 is SMNVEV (reference sequence). Trimming cost V 5 bases and J 7 bases, with 12 bases left between them. CDR3 protein: CASSPTLGEQYF. The CDR3 DNA reads TGTGCCAGCAGTCCAACCTTAGGGGAGCAGTACTTC.

The table lists this clonotype with many counts. V and J are TRBV25-1 and TRBJ1-2; possibly TRBD1 for D (6 bases). Trimming took off 6 bases at V and 8 bases at J, with 19 bases between the two ends. The CDR3 is made up of 14 amino acids. CDR1 is MGHDK, CDR2 SYGVNS, per germline. CDR3 DNA: TGTGCCAGCAGCCAACATACCAGGGGTCGGGGCTACACCTTC. Its translation: CASSQHTRGRGYTF.

The table lists this clonotype with a few counts. This chain joins TRBV20-1 and TRBJ2-5, with D perhaps matching TRBD2 (5 bases). The CDR3 loop spans 14 amino acids. Germline CDR1 reads DFQATT; CDR2 reads SNEGSKA (reference sequence). V was cut by 4 bases and J by 5 bases, with 17 bases left in between. The CDR3 reads CSAISLGAWETQYF. The DNA for the CDR3 is TGCAGTGCTATCTCATTGGGAGCGTGGGAGACCCAGTACTTC.

This clonotype has more than one count but fewer than ten. The V and J genes are TRBV5-1 and TRBJ2-3; TRBD1 or TRBD2 may be the D gene (5 bases each). CDR1 and CDR2 (germline): SGHRS, YFSETQ. Trimming removed 5 bases at V and 4 bases at J, with 17 bases between. This CDR3 region has 15 residues. In DNA form, the CDR3 reads TGCGCCAGCAGAGCCGAGGGGAAGTACTCAGATACGCAGTATTTT. Encoded protein: CASRAEGKYSDTQYF.

This clonotype has at least ten counts. V and J are TRBV29-1 and TRBJ2-6; D assignment may be TRBD1 or TRBD2 (5 bases each). The V and J ends lost 4 bases and 4 bases respectively, with 11 bases between them. The CDR3 runs 14 residues. The germline V gene encodes CDR1 SQVTM and CDR2 ANQGSEA. The CDR3: CSVVLGVGANVLTF. The CDR3 nucleotides are TGCAGCGTTGTGTTGGGGGTAGGGGCCAACGTCCTGACTTTC.

This chain connects TRBV18 to TRBJ1-6; D may be TRBD1 (6 bases). Germline values: CDR1 KGHSH, CDR2 LQKENI. The CDR3 is made up of 14 amino acids. With 3 bases removed from V and 9 bases from J, the gap between germline ends came to 12 bases. The CDR3 region is CASSPNQGSSPLHF. CDR3 nucleotide sequence: TGTGCCAGCTCACCTAACCAGGGGAGTTCACCCCTCCACTTT. The full variable domain, rest sourced from reference TRBV18 and TRBJ1-6, is NAGVMQNPRHLVRRRGQEARLRCSPMKGHSHVYWYRQLPEEGLKFMVYLQKENIIDESGMPKERFSAEFPKEGPSILRIQQVVRGDSAAYFCASSPNQGSSPLHFGNGTRLTVT.

This clonotype was recorded many times. This chain links TRBV19 with TRBJ2-7; D uncertain. The CDR3 sequence is 10 residues long. Germline CDR1 reads LNHDA; CDR2 reads SQIVND (reference sequence). The germline V and J ends were trimmed by 9 bases and 7 bases, with 10 bases remaining between them. The CDR3 reads CARLRFEQYF. DNA for the CDR3: TGTGCCAGACTTCGGTTTGAGCAGTACTTC.

In this sample, this clonotype turned up many times. The rearrangement links TRBV12-3 or TRBV12-4 to TRBJ2-1; D remains ambiguous. Trimming cost V 6 bases and J 6 bases, with 9 bases left between them. This CDR3 has 12 residues. CDR3 protein: CASSGPPNEQFF. The CDR3 DNA reads TGTGCCAGCAGCGGGCCCCCCAATGAGCAGTTCTTC.